This record concerns one T cell receptor beta chain sequence. One entry per CDR3 protein, called by TCRdb with MiXCR from the 5' RACE reads. The sample yields 400,000 or so distinct CDR3 sequences, around 21% seen once. V was cut by 2 bases and J by 0 bases, with 7 bases left in between. The germline CDR1 and CDR2 sequences are KGHSH and LQKENI. This CDR3 has 14 amino acids. The sample originates from a study of T-cell memory formation after mild COVID-19. Sequenced sample: PBMCs or a T cell subset sorted from them (not recorded which). This receptor was taken from an adult woman who had mild COVID-19 (a few samples of this study predate the infection). Cell type and time point are not known. J is TRBJ1-1 and V is TRBV18, with D unclear. The CDR3 DNA reads TGTGCCAGCTCACCAGGGTTTTTGAACACTGAAGCTTTCTTT. Protein product: CASSPGFLNTEAFF.